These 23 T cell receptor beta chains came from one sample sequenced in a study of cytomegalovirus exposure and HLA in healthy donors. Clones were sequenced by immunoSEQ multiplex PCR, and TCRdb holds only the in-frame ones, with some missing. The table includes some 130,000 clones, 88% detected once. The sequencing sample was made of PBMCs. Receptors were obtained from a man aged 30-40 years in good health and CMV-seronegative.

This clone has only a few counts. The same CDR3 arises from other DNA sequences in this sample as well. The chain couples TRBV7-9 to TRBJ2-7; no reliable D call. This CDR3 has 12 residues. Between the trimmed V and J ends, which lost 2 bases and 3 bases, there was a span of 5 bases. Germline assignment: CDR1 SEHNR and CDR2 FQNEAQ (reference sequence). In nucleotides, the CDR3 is TGTGCCAGCAGCTTACGTATCTACGAGCAGTACTTC. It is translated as CASSLRIYEQYF.

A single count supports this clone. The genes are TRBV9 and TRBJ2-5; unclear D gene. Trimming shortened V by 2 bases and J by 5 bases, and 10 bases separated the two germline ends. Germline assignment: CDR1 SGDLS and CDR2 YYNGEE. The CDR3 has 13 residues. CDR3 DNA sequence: TGTGCCAGCAGCGTTTCGGTGAGGGAGACCCAGTACTTC. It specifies CASSVSVRETQYF.

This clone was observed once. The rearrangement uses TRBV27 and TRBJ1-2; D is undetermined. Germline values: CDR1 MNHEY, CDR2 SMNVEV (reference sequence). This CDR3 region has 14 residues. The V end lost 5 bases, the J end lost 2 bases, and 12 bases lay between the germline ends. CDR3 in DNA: TGTGCCAGCAGTCTGGGGAGGCTGAACTATGGCTACACCTTC. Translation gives CASSLGRLNYGYTF.

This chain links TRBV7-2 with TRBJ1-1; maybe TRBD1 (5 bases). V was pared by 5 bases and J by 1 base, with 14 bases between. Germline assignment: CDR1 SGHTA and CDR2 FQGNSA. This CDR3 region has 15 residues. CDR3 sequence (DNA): TGTGCCAGCAGCCAGAAAGGGGCCTCGAACACTGAAGCTTTCTTT. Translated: CASSQKGASNTEAFF.

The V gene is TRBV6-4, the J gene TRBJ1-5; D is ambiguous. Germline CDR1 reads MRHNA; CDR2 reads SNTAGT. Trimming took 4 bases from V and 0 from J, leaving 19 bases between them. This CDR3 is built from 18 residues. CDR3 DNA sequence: TGTGCCAGCAGTGGGACTTGGACGGTAAGGTATAGCAATCAGCCCCAGCATTTT. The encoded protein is CASSGTWTVRYSNQPQHF.

The CDR3 DNA is TGTGCCAGCAGCAAATTTCGGGGGACTGAAGCTTTCTTT. Amino acids: CASSKFRGTEAFF. V usage is TRBV21-1 and J usage is TRBJ1-1. TRBV21-1 is reported as a pseudogene. The CDR3 length is 13 residues.

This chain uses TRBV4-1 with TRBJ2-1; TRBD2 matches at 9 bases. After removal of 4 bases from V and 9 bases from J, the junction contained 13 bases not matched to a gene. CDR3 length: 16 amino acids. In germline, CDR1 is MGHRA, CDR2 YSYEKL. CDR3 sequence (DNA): TGCGCCAGCAGCCCACGGGAGCGGGAGGTAAGAGGTGAGCAGTTCTTC. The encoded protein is CASSPREREVRGEQFF.

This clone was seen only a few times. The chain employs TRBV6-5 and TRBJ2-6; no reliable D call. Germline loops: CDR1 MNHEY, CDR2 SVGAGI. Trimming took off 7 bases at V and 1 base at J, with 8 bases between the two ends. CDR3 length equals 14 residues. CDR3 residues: CASNRLSGANVLTF. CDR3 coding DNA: TGTGCCAGCAATAGATTATCTGGGGCCAACGTCCTGACTTTC.

CDR3 bases: TGTGCCAGCAGCTTTTGGGCTAGCGGGTACCGGGAGACCCAGTACTTC. This translates into CASSFWASGYRETQYF. This chain links TRBV7-9 with TRBJ2-5; TRBD2 matches 8 bases. This CDR3 is 16 amino acids long. Germline lookup yields CDR1 SEHNR and CDR2 FQNEAQ (reference sequence). V lost 3 bases, J lost 5 bases, and 11 bases stayed unmatched.

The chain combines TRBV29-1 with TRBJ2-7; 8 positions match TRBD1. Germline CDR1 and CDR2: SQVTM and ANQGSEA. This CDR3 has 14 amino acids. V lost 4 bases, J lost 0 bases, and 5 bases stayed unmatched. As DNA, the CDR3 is TGCAGCGTTGCGGGGGACAGGAGCTCCTACGAGCAGTACTTC. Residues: CSVAGDRSSYEQYF.

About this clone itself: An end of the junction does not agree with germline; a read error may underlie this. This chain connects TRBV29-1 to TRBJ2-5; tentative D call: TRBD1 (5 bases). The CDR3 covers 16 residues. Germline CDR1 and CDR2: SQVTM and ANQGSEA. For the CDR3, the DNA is TGCAGCGTTCTATATCCCTTCGACAGTGACCAAGGGACCCAGTACTTC. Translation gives CSVLYPFDSDQGTQYF.

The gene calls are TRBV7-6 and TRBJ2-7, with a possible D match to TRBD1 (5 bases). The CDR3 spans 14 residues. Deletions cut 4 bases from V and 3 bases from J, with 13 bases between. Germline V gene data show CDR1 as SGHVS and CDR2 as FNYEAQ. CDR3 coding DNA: TGTGCCAGCAGCTCCGGACAAAACGTCTACGAGCAGTACTTC. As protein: CASSSGQNVYEQYF.

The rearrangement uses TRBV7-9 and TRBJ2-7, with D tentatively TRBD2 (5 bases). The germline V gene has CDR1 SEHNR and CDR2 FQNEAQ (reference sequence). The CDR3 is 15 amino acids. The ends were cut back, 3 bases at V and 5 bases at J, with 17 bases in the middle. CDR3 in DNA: TGTGCCAGCAGCTTTGGAGGTTCGGGGAGCGACGAGCAGTACTTC. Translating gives CASSFGGSGSDEQYF.

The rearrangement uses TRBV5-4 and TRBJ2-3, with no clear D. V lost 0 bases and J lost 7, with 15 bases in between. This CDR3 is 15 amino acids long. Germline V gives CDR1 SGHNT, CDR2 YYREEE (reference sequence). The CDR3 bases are TGTGCCAGCAGCTTGGGGAGCGCCCGAACAAATACGCAGTATTTT. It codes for CASSLGSARTNTQYF.

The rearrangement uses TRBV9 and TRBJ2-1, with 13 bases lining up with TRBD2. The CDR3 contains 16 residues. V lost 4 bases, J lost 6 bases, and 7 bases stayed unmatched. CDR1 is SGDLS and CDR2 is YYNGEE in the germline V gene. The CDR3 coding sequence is TGTGCCAGCAGCCCGGGGACTAGCGGGACAGTCAATGAGCAGTTCTTC. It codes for CASSPGTSGTVNEQFF.

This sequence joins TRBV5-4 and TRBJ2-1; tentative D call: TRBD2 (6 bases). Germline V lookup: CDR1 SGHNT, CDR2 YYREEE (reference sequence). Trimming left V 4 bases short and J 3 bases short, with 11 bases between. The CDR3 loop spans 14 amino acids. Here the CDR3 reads CASSVWGVYNEQFF. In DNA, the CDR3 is TGTGCCAGCAGCGTTTGGGGGGTCTACAATGAGCAGTTCTTC.

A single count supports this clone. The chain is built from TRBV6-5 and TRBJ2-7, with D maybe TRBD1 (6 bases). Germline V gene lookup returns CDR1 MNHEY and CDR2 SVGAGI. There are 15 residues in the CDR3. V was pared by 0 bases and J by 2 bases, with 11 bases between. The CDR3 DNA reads TGTGCCAGCAGTTACTCACAGGGCGTCCCCTACGAGCAGTACTTC. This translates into CASSYSQGVPYEQYF.

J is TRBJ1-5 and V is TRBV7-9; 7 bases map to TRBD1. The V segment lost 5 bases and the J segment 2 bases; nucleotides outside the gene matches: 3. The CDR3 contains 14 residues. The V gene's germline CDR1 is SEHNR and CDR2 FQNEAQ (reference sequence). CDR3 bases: TGTGCCAGCAGCCCGGGGACAGGCAATCAGCCCCAGCATTTT. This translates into CASSPGTGNQPQHF. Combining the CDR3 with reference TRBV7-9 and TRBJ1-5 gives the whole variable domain DTGVSQNPRHKITKRGQNVTFRCDPISEHNRLYWYRQTLGQGPEFLTYFQNEAQLEKSRLLSDRFSAERPKGSFSTLEIQRTEQGDSAMYLCASSPGTGNQPQHFGDGTRLSIL.

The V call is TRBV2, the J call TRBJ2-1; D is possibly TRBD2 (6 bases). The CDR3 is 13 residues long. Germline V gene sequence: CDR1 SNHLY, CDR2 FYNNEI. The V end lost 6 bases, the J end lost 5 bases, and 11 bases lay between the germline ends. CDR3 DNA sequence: TGTGCCAGCAGAGGACTAAGGCACAATGAGCAGTTCTTC. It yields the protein CASRGLRHNEQFF. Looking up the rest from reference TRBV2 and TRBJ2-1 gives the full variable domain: EPEVTQTPSHQVTQMGQEVILRCVPISNHLYFYWYRQILGQKVEFLVSFYNNEISEKSEIFDDQFSVERPDGSNFTLKIRSTKLEDSAMYFCASRGLRHNEQFFGPGTRLTVL.

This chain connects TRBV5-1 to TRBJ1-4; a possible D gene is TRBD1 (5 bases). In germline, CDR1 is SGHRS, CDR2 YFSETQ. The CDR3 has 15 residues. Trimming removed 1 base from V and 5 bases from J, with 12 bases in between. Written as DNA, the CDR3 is TGCGCCAGCAGCTTGCGAACAGGCCAAAATGAAAAACTGTTTTTT. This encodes CASSLRTGQNEKLFF.

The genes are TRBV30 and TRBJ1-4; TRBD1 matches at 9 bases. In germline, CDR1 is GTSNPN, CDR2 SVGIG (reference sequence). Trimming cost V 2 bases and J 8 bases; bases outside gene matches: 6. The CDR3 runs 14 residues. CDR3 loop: CAWSIPGQGEKLFF. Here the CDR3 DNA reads TGTGCCTGGAGTATACCGGGACAGGGCGAAAAACTGTTTTTT.

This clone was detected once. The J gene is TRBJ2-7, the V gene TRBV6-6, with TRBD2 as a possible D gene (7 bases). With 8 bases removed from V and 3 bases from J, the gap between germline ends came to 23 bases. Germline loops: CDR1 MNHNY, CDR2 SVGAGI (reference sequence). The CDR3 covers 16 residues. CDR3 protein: CASGRQAAGSIYEQYF. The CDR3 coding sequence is TGTGCCAGCGGAAGACAGGCAGCGGGGTCCATCTACGAGCAGTACTTC.

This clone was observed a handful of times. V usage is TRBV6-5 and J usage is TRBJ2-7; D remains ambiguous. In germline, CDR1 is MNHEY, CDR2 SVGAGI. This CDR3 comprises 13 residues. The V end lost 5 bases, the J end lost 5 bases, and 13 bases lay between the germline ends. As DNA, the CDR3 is TGTGCCAGCAGTGATAAAGAAACGGACGAGCAGTACTTC. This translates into CASSDKETDEQYF.